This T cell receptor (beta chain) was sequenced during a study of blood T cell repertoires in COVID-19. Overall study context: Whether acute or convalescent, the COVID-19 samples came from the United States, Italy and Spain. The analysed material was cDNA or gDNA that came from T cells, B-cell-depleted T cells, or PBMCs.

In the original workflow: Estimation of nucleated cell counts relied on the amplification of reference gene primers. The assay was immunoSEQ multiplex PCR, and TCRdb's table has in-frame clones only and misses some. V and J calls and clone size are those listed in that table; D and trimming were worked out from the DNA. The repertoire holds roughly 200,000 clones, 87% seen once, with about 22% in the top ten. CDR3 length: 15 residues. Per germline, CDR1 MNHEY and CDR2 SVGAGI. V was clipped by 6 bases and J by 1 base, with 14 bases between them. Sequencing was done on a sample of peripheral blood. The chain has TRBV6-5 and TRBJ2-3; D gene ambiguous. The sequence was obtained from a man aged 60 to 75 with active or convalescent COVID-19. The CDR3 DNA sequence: TGTGCCAGCAGACTAAACCTACGGGGCACAGATACGCAGTATTTT. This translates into CASRLNLRGTDTQYF.